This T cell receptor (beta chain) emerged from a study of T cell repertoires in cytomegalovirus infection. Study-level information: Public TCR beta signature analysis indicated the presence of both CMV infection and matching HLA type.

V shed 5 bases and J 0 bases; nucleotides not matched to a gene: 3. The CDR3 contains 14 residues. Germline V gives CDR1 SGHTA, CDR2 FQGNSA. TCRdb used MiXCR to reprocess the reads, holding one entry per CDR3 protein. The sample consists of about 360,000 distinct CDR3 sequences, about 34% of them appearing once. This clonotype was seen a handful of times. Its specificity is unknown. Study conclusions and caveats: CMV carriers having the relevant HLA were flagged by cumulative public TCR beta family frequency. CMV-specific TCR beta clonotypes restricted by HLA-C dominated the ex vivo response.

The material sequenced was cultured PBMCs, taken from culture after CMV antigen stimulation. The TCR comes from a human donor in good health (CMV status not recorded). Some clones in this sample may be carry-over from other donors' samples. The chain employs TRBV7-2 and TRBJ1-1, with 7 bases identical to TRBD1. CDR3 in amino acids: CASSPDRMNTEAFF. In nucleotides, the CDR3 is TGTGCCAGCAGCCCGGACAGGATGAACACTGAAGCTTTCTTT.